This is a list of T cell receptor beta chains from one sample in a study of cytomegalovirus exposure and HLA in healthy donors. The protocol was immunoSEQ multiplex PCR, while the TCRdb copy is restricted to in-frame clones and leaves out a portion. Altogether about 150,000 clones are present, more than 75% being singletons, with the ten largest covering 7.7%. Sequences were obtained from PBMCs. The receptors here all came from a man aged 25 to 40 in good health and CMV-seropositive. The CDR3 runs from the conserved cysteine through the conserved F or W. A D gene is named only where the DNA matches it firmly. Size is stated for part of the rows, as once, few or many counts, or as a class when the clone is expanded.

V	J	size	D	CDR3	DNA
TRBV30	TRBJ1-2	-	-	CAWSVQGAFDGYTF	TGTGCCTGGAGTGTACAGGGTGCATTTGATGGCTACACCTTC
TRBV10-3	TRBJ2-7	-	-	CAISAGQGYEQYF	TGTGCCATCAGTGCAGGCCAAGGATACGAGCAGTACTTC
TRBV2	TRBJ2-1	many	-	CASSEQGQGEQFF	TGTGCCAGCAGTGAACAGGGGCAGGGGGAGCAGTTCTTC
TRBV5-6	TRBJ2-7	few	-	CASSMNMPQVSEQYF	TGTGCCAGCAGCATGAACATGCCACAGGTCTCCGAGCAGTACTTC
TRBV2	TRBJ2-2	-	TRBD1	CASILDRVGTGELFF	TGTGCCAGCATCTTAGACAGGGTAGGCACCGGGGAGCTGTTTTTT
TRBV11-2	TRBJ2-5	-	-	CASSSQGLQETQYF	TGTGCCAGCAGCTCCCAGGGTCTGCAGGAGACCCAGTACTTC
TRBV6-6	TRBJ1-5	-	TRBD1	CAIQGQGRNQPQHF	TGTGCCATCCAGGGACAGGGGCGCAATCAGCCCCAGCATTTT
TRBV5-4	TRBJ1-4	few	-	CASSPGEKLFF	TGTGCCAGCAGCCCGGGGGAAAAACTGTTTTTT
TRBV6-5	TRBJ1-2	-	TRBD1	CASSYAGTGAYGYTF	TGTGCCAGCAGTTACGCCGGGACAGGGGCCTATGGCTACACCTTC
TRBV2	TRBJ2-7	-	TRBD1	CASTGTGGYEQYF	TGTGCCAGCACTGGGACAGGGGGCTATGAGCAGTACTTC
TRBV21-1	TRBJ2-6	few	-	CASNSNRAGANVLTF	TGTGCCAGCAACTCAAACAGGGCTGGGGCCAACGTCCTGACTTTC
TRBV11-1	TRBJ1-2	-	-	CASSPGQLANYGYTF	TGTGCCAGCAGCCCAGGACAGTTAGCTAACTATGGCTACACCTTC
TRBV19	TRBJ1-1	-	TRBD1	CASSRDREYTEAFF	TGTGCCAGTAGCAGGGACAGGGAATACACTGAAGCTTTCTTT
TRBV11-2	TRBJ2-3	-	TRBD2	CASSSLAGEVATQYF	TGTGCCAGCAGCTCACTAGCGGGAGAGGTGGCTACGCAGTATTTT
TRBV2	TRBJ2-7	once	TRBD2	CASNILAGDYEQYF	TGTGCCAGCAATATACTAGCGGGGGACTACGAGCAGTACTTC
TRBV20-1	TRBJ2-5	-	-	CSASKETQYF	TGCAGTGCTAGTAAAGAGACCCAGTACTTC
TRBV28	TRBJ1-2	-	-	CASSAPPEYGYTF	TGTGCCAGCAGTGCCCCCCCGGAGTATGGCTACACCTTC
TRBV27	TRBJ2-1	few	-	CASSYSPLSYNEQFF	TGTGCCAGCAGTTACAGTCCCCTATCCTACAATGAGCAGTTCTTC
TRBV18	TRBJ1-4	-	TRBD1	CASSLVGQTNEKLFF	TGTGCCAGCTCACTGGTGGGACAGACAAATGAAAAACTGTTTTTT
TRBV7-2	TRBJ2-1	-	TRBD2	CASSPAGSYYNEQFF	TGTGCCAGCAGCCCAGCGGGGTCCTACTACAATGAGCAGTTCTTC
TRBV27	TRBJ1-1	-	-	CASSLYSGTEAFF	TGTGCCAGCAGTCTTTACAGTGGCACTGAAGCTTTCTTT
TRBV7-8	TRBJ2-7	-	-	CASSSPYKQGGTYEQYF	TGTGCCAGCAGCTCACCTTACAAGCAGGGTGGGACCTACGAGCAGTACTTC